This is a list of T cell receptor beta chains from one sample in a study of cytomegalovirus exposure and HLA in healthy donors. Clones were read by immunoSEQ multiplex PCR, and TCRdb kept only the in-frame ones, dropping some. The sample contains fewer than 100,000 clones, just over 90% of which appear only once. Material: PBMCs. Receptors originate from a young man in good health and CMV-seronegative. CDR3s include the opening cysteine and the closing phenylalanine or tryptophan. D genes are given only for firm matches. Not every row has a clone size; where given, it reads once, few, many or a size class.

d_gene	v_gene	j_gene	abundance	CDR3aa	CDR3nt
.	TRBV27	TRBJ2-3	.	CASTETRSLNTQYF	TGTGCCAGCACCGAAACTCGGAGTTTGAATACGCAGTATTTT
TRBD2	TRBV7-6	TRBJ2-3	.	CASSLLAGANTDTQYF	TGTGCCAGCAGCCTGTTAGCGGGAGCCAACACAGATACGCAGTATTTT
.	TRBV5-1	TRBJ2-5	.	CASSLKKTWETQYF	TGCGCCAGCAGCTTGAAAAAAACTTGGGAGACCCAGTACTTC
.	TRBV11-2	TRBJ2-6	.	CASSLPRVGAGANVLTF	TGTGCCAGCAGCCTACCAAGGGTTGGGGCCGGGGCCAACGTCCTGACTTTC
TRBD2	TRBV10-2	TRBJ2-1	once	CASSVAGPVDEQFF	TGCGCCAGCAGTGTAGCGGGGCCTGTGGATGAGCAGTTCTTC
.	TRBV19	TRBJ2-6	.	CASRKQGAPSGANVLTF	TGTGCCAGTAGAAAACAAGGGGCGCCCTCTGGGGCCAACGTCCTGACTTTC
.	TRBV7-7	TRBJ2-1	.	CASSSDSHNEQFF	TGTGCTAGCAGCTCGGACAGTCACAATGAGCAGTTCTTC
.	TRBV28	TRBJ1-5	.	CASSLSLQEQPQHF	TGTGCCAGCAGTTTATCTCTCCAGGAACAGCCCCAGCATTTT
.	TRBV6-6	TRBJ2-7	.	CASSLRYEQYF	TGTGCCAGCAGTTTGAGATACGAGCAGTACTTC
.	TRBV6-5	TRBJ1-5	once	CASSGGINQPQHF	TGTGCCAGCAGTGGGGGGATCAATCAGCCCCAGCATTTT
.	TRBV11-2	TRBJ1-2	.	CASSLGIQGASYGYTF	TGTGCCAGCAGCTTGGGTATACAGGGCGCAAGTTATGGCTACACCTTC
TRBD2	TRBV14	TRBJ2-2	.	CASSLAGTGELFF	TGTGCCAGCAGCCTAGCGGGCACCGGGGAGCTGTTTTTT
.	TRBV18	TRBJ2-7	.	CASSSGQHYEQYF	TGTGCCAGCTCATCCGGACAGCACTACGAGCAGTACTTC
.	TRBV27	TRBJ2-1	once	CASSWGTRSEQFF	TGTGCCAGCAGTTGGGGTACTAGATCTGAGCAGTTCTTC
.	TRBV6-5	TRBJ2-7	once	CASRDSRQRRYEQYF	TGTGCCAGCAGGGATTCCCGACAGCGCCGCTACGAGCAGTACTTC
TRBD1	TRBV10-1	TRBJ1-4	.	CASSGQGREKLFF	TGCGCCAGCAGTGGACAGGGCCGTGAAAAACTGTTTTTT
TRBD2	TRBV19	TRBJ2-5	.	CASSWRGWETQYF	TGTGCCAGTAGTTGGCGGGGGTGGGAGACCCAGTACTTC
.	TRBV18	TRBJ2-7	.	CASSPSLASSYEQYF	TGTGCCAGCTCACCCTCTTTAGCGAGCTCCTACGAGCAGTACTTC
.	TRBV28	TRBJ1-5	.	CASSPIQGLNQPQHF	TGTGCCAGCAGTCCGATACAGGGCCTCAATCAGCCCCAGCATTTT
TRBD1	TRBV27	TRBJ1-4	once	CASSSGTVGIEKLFF	TGTGCCAGCAGTTCCGGGACAGTGGGGATTGAAAAACTGTTTTTT
TRBD2	TRBV9	TRBJ2-7	.	CASSVGASGIYEQYF	TGTGCCAGCAGCGTAGGGGCTAGCGGGATCTACGAGCAGTACTTC
.	TRBV5-4	TRBJ2-1	once	CASSLNADYNEQFF	TGTGCCAGCAGCTTGAATGCAGATTACAATGAGCAGTTCTTC
.	TRBV5-4	TRBJ2-3	.	CASSYQDTSDTQYF	TGTGCCAGCAGCTACCAAGACACGTCAGATACGCAGTATTTT
TRBD2	TRBV5-1	TRBJ2-2	.	CASTSGGQNTGELFF	TGCGCCAGCACTAGCGGGGGGCAGAACACCGGGGAGCTGTTTTTT
TRBD1	TRBV6-1	TRBJ2-1	.	CASTKTGFNEQFF	TGTGCCAGCACCAAGACAGGGTTCAATGAGCAGTTCTTC
TRBD1	TRBV18	TRBJ1-4	.	CASSPGQGPTNEKLFF	TGTGCCAGCTCCCCGGGACAGGGACCAACTAATGAAAAACTGTTTTTT
.	TRBV6-6	TRBJ1-2	.	CASSTGQPTNYGYTF	TGTGCCAGCAGTACCGGACAGCCTACTAACTATGGCTACACCTTC
.	TRBV27	TRBJ2-1	once	CASSPGLQRGVYNEQFF	TGTGCCAGCAGTCCGGGACTCCAAAGGGGAGTCTACAATGAGCAGTTCTTC
TRBD1	TRBV28	TRBJ2-7	.	CASSRDRIYEQYF	TGTGCCAGCAGTCGGGACAGGATCTACGAGCAGTACTTC
TRBD2	TRBV4-1	TRBJ2-2	.	CASSQVVTSGNTGELFF	TGCGCCAGCAGCCAAGTCGTCACTAGCGGCAATACCGGGGAGCTGTTTTTT
.	TRBV5-1	TRBJ2-2	.	CASSYVQNTGELFF	TGCGCCAGCAGCTATGTACAGAACACCGGGGAGCTGTTTTTT
TRBD2	TRBV7-2	TRBJ2-5	.	CASNPRGGPETQYF	TGTGCCAGCAACCCTCGGGGGGGCCCCGAGACCCAGTACTTC
.	TRBV13	TRBJ2-1	.	CASSDGHHEQFF	TGTGCCAGCAGCGATGGACACCATGAGCAGTTCTTC
TRBD1	TRBV6-1	TRBJ1-2	once	CASSVDRGRDGYTF	TGTGCCAGCAGTGTAGACAGGGGAAGGGATGGCTACACCTTC
.	TRBV11-1	TRBJ2-7	.	CASSLEGAGVNEQYF	TGTGCCAGCAGCTTAGAAGGGGCAGGGGTAAACGAGCAGTACTTC
.	TRBV21-1	TRBJ2-7	.	CASSRTSGYEQYF	TGTGCCAGCAGCAGGACTAGCGGGTACGAGCAGTACTTC
TRBD1	TRBV10-3	TRBJ1-5	.	CAIAMDRGHQPQHF	TGTGCCATCGCAATGGACAGGGGGCATCAGCCCCAGCATTTT
.	TRBV7-6	TRBJ2-7	.	CASSSRTASYEQYF	TGTGCCAGCAGCTCGCGGACAGCCTCCTACGAGCAGTACTTC
.	TRBV11-2	TRBJ2-7	once	CASSLAGLQGYEQYF	TGTGCCAGCAGCTTAGCGGGCCTGCAGGGCTACGAGCAGTACTTC
.	TRBV25-1	TRBJ2-7	.	CASSEISLGEQYF	TGTGCCAGCAGTGAAATATCCCTCGGCGAGCAGTACTTC
TRBD1	TRBV6-4	TRBJ2-6	once	CASSSRDRGFTGANVLTF	TGTGCCAGCAGTTCCCGGGACAGGGGGTTTACTGGGGCCAACGTCCTGACTTTC
.	TRBV7-9	TRBJ1-2	.	CASSRSFPPLFAF	TGTGCCAGCAGCCGAAGCTTCCCGCCCCTATTCGCCTTC
.	TRBV30	TRBJ1-5	.	CAWSAGLSNQPQHF	TGTGCCTGGTCTGCGGGACTGAGCAATCAGCCCCAGCATTTT
.	TRBV28	TRBJ2-2	.	CASAGRFGELFF	TGTGCCAGCGCGGGGAGATTCGGGGAGCTGTTTTTT
.	TRBV10-3	TRBJ1-5	.	CAISPGGPGQPQHF	TGTGCCATCAGCCCGGGAGGCCCGGGGCAGCCCCAGCATTTT
.	TRBV7-7	TRBJ2-3	.	CASSLAVGDTQYF	TGTGCTAGCAGCTTAGCGGTCGGGGATACGCAGTATTTT
.	TRBV6-6	TRBJ2-5	.	CASSYHPNRDTRYF	TGTGCCAGCAGTTACCACCCTAACCGGGACACACGATACTTC
TRBD1	TRBV28	TRBJ2-7	few	CASRTGQPDYEQYF	TGTGCCAGCCGAACGGGACAGCCGGACTACGAGCAGTACTTC
TRBD2	TRBV28	TRBJ2-7	once	CASRGGAYEQYF	TGTGCCAGCCGCGGGGGTGCCTACGAGCAGTACTTC
.	TRBV10-3	TRBJ1-1	.	CAISPVSGTEAFF	TGTGCCATATCCCCGGTTAGTGGCACTGAAGCTTTCTTT
.	TRBV2	TRBJ1-5	.	CASSGLRASNQPQHF	TGTGCCAGCAGTGGTCTCAGGGCCAGCAATCAGCCCCAGCATTTT
TRBD1	TRBV30	TRBJ1-5	.	CAWTQQGNGPQHF	TGTGCCTGGACTCAACAGGGGAACGGGCCCCAGCATTTT
.	TRBV6-1	TRBJ2-1	.	CASSGSPVQGNEQFF	TGTGCCAGCAGTGGTAGCCCCGTACAGGGCAATGAGCAGTTCTTC
.	TRBV19	TRBJ2-3	.	CASSRRAQQGDTQYF	TGTGCCAGTAGTCGGCGGGCCCAGCAAGGAGATACGCAGTATTTT
.	TRBV5-1	TRBJ1-4	.	CASSPLGTTGEKLFF	TGCGCCAGCAGCCCTCTGGGTACTACCGGTGAAAAACTGTTTTTT
TRBD1	TRBV14	TRBJ2-5	.	CASSQDPRGRETQYF	TGTGCCAGCAGCCAAGATCCCAGGGGGAGAGAGACCCAGTACTTC
TRBD1	TRBV6-1	TRBJ1-5	.	CASRETGAEVDQPQHF	TGTGCCAGCAGAGAAACAGGGGCGGAGGTCGATCAGCCCCAGCATTTT
TRBD2	TRBV6-6	TRBJ2-1	.	CASSITKRGGVDEQFF	TGTGCCAGCAGTATCACTAAGCGGGGCGGGGTGGATGAGCAGTTCTTC